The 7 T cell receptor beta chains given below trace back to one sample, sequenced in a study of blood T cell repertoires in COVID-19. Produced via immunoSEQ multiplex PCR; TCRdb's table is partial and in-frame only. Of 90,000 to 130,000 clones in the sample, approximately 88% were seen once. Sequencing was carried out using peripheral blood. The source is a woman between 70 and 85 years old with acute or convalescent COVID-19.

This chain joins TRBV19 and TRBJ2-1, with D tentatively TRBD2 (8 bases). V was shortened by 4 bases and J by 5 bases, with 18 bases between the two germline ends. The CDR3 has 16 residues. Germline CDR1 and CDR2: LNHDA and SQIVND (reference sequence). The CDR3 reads CASSNRGGQRNNEQFF. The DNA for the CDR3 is TGTGCCAGTAGTAACCGGGGGGGACAGAGAAACAATGAGCAGTTCTTC.

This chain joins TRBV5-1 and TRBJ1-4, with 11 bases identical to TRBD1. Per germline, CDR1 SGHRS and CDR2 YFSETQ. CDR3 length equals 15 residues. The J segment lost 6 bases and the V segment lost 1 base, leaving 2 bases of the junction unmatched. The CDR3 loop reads CASSLSGQGDEKLFF. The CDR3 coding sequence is TGCGCCAGCAGCTTGTCGGGACAGGGGGATGAAAAACTGTTTTTT.

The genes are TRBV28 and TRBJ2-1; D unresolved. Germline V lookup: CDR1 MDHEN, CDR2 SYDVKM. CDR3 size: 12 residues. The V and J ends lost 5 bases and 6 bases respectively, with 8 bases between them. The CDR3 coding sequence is TGTGCCAGCAGTCTCTACCTCAATGAGCAGTTCTTC. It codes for CASSLYLNEQFF.

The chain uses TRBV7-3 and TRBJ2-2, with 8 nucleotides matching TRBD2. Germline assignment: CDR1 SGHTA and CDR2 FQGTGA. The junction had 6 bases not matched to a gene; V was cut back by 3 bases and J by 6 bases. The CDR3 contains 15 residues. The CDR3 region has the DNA TGTGCCAGCAGCTTGTCCAGCGGGAGATCCGGGGAGCTGTTTTTT. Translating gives CASSLSSGRSGELFF.

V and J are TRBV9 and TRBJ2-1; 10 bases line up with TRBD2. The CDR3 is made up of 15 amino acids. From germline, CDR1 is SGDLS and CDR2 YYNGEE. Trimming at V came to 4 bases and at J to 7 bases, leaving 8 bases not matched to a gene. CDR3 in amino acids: CASSPPSGGGNEQFF. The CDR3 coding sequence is TGTGCCAGCAGCCCCCCTAGCGGGGGAGGGAATGAGCAGTTCTTC.

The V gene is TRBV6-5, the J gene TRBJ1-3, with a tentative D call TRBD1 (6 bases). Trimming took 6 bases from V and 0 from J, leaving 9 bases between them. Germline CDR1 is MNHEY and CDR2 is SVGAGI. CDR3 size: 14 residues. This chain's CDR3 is CASSVQGSGNTIYF. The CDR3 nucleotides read TGTGCCAGCAGCGTACAGGGCTCTGGAAACACCATATATTTT.

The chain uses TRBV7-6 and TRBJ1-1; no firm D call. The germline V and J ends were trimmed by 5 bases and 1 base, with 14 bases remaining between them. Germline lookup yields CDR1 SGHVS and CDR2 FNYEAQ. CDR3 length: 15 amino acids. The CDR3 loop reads CASSPIAGSNTEAFF. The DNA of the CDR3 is TGTGCCAGCAGCCCCATTGCGGGTTCGAACACTGAAGCTTTCTTT.